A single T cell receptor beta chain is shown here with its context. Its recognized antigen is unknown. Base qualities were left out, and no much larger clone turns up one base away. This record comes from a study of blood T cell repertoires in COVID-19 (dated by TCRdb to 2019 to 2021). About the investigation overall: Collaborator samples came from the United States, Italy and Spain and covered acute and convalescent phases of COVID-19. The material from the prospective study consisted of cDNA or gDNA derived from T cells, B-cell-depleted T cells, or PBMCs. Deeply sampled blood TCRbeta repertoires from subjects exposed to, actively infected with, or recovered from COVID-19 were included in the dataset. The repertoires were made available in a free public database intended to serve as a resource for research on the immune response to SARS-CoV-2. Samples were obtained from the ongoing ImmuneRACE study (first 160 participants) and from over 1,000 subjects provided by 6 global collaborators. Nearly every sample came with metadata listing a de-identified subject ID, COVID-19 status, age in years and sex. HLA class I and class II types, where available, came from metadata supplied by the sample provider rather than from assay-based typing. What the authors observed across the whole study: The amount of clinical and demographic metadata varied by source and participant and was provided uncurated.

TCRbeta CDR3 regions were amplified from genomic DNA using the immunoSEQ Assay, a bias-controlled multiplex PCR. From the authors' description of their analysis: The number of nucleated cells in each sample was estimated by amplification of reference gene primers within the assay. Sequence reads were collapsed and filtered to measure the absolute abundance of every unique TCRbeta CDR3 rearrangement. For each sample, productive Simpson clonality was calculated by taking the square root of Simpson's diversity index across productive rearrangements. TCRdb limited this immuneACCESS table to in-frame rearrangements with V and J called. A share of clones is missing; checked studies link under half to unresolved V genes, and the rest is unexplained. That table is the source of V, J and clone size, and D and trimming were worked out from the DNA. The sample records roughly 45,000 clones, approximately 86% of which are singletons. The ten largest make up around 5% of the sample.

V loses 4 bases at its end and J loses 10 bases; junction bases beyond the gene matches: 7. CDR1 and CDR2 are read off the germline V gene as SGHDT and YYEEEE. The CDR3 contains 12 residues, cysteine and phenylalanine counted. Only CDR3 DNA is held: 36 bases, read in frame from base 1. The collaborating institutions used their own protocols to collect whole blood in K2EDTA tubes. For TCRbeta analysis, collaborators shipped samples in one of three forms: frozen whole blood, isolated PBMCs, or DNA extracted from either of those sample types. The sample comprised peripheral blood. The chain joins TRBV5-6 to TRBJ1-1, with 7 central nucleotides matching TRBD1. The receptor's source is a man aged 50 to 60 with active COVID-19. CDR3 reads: CASSRGGAGAFF. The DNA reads TGTGCCAGCAGCCGAGGGGGCGCGGGAGCTTTCTTT. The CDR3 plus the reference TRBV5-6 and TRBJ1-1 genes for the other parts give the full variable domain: DAGVTQSPTHLIKTRGQQVTLRCSPKSGHDTVSWYQQALGQGPQFIFQYYEEEERQRGNFPDRFSGHQFPNYSSELNVNALLLGDSALYLCASSRGGAGAFFGQGTRLTVV.